This T cell receptor beta chain came from a study of molecular identifiers for immune sequencing clone quantification. Study as a whole: RNA from around 20,000 or 100,000 naive CD8 cells was split five ways in replicates, with four sequenced. Study-level points and caveats: Even with about a million naive cells present, spiked Jurkat TCR RNA from one cell was reportedly detectable.

As previously described, bulk TCR libraries were made using listed TCR primers. TCRdb reprocessed the PCR reads with MiXCR, giving one entry per CDR3 protein. The sample contains 80,000 to 100,000 distinct CDR3 sequences, approximately 24% of which appear only once. A word on this clonotype: No antigen is known for it. A read error may be the cause here, since a much bigger clone is one base away. The missing conserved phenylalanine or tryptophan at the end of this CDR3 makes a read error likely.

V was trimmed by 4 bases and J by 2 bases, leaving 12 bases between them. Germline CDR1 reads MNHEY; CDR2 reads SVGAGI. The CDR3 is made up of 15 amino acids. Sequencing was done on a sample of naive CD8+ T cells from blood, with Jurkat cell RNA spiked in. Subset: FACS-sorted CD8+CD4-CCR7+CD45RA+ naive T cells. This sequence joins TRBV6-5 and TRBJ2-1; D not certain. This receptor was obtained from a human donor in good health. Some libraries in this study had Jurkat cell RNA spiked in. The CDR3 sequence is CASSSSQWAYNEQFL. CDR3 in DNA: TGTGCCAGCAGTTCCTCTCAGTGGGCCTACAATGAGCAGTTCCTC.